This T cell receptor (beta chain) was sequenced during a study of early stage breast cancer tumors. Assay: immunoSEQ multiplex PCR; the TCRdb copy retains only in-frame clones and omits some. The sample includes about 28,000 clones, roughly 78% of them seen just once. This TCR was recovered from a person between 55 and 69 years old with breast cancer. Sequenced: blood.

The CDR3 bases are TGTGCCAGCAGCTCCCAGGGTGACAGGGGGCTCTACGAGCAGTACTTC. Protein sequence: CASSSQGDRGLYEQYF. The V and J genes are TRBV7-2 and TRBJ2-7; TRBD1 matches at 10 bases. The CDR3 totals 16 residues. Germline-derived CDR1 and CDR2 are SGHTA and FQGNSA. With V trimmed by 4 bases and J by 3 bases, 9 bases remained unmatched.